A selection of T cell receptor beta chains follows, all from one sample in a study of T cells in Graves' hyperthyroidism and ophthalmopathy. TCRdb itself ran the multiplex PCR reads through MiXCR, one entry per CDR3 protein. The sample consists of approximately 640,000 distinct CDR3 sequences, 45% of them appearing once. Input material: peripheral blood or thyroid tissue (not recorded which). The receptors derive from an adult man with Graves' disease, either hyperthyroidism or ophthalmopathy (not recorded which). Each CDR3 is given with its conserved first and last residue. The D gene is left open where the match is weak. Clone size appears in some rows only: once, few, many, or a class for an expanded clone.

V	size	D	J	CDR3	DNA
TRBV10-3	.	.	TRBJ1-1	CAISASLARVFTEAFF	TGTGCCATCAGTGCTAGCTTGGCCAGGGTCTTCACTGAAGCTTTCTTT
TRBV5-1	few	.	TRBJ1-5	CASSQSDSLPQHF	TGCGCCAGCAGCCAATCCGACTCTCTGCCCCAGCATTTT
TRBV7-2	few	TRBD2	TRBJ2-5	CASSLSGTSGGKETQYF	TGTGCCAGCAGCTTAAGCGGGACTAGCGGGGGGAAAGAGACCCAGTACTTC
TRBV29-1	many	.	TRBJ1-2	CSVGQENIGGYTF	TGCAGCGTTGGACAGGAGAACATTGGTGGCTACACCTTC
TRBV19	.	TRBD1	TRBJ1-1	CASSIWDRDAEAFF	TGTGCCAGTAGTATCTGGGACAGGGACGCTGAAGCTTTCTTT
TRBV24-1	once	TRBD2	TRBJ2-5	CATSDQGASGSKETQYF	TGTGCCACCAGTGATCAAGGGGCTAGCGGGAGCAAGGAGACCCAGTACTTC
TRBV20-1	many	TRBD1	TRBJ2-5	CSAEPDRGETQYF	TGCAGTGCTGAACCGGACAGGGGTGAGACCCAGTACTTC
TRBV12-3/TRBV12-4	.	.	TRBJ1-2	CASRRGTLNYGYTF	TGTGCCAGCAGGCGCGGGACACTCAACTATGGCTACACCTTC
TRBV7-6	.	TRBD1	TRBJ2-5	CASSTTGRPEETQYF	TGTGCCAGCTCCACGACAGGGCGGCCGGAAGAGACCCAGTACTTC
TRBV2	many	.	TRBJ2-7	CASRHQGIEQYF	TGTGCCAGCAGGCACCAGGGGATCGAGCAGTACTTC
TRBV24-1	many	.	TRBJ1-1	CATSDSPGTEAFF	TGTGCCACCAGTGATTCCCCCGGGACTGAAGCTTTCTTT
TRBV7-9	.	.	TRBJ1-2	CASSLGDSVYGYTF	TGTGCCAGCAGCTTAGGTGACAGCGTCTATGGCTACACCTTC
TRBV20-1	.	TRBD2	TRBJ2-5	CSAPPGGGGAQETQYF	TGCAGTGCCCCACCCGGGGGCGGGGGGGCTCAAGAGACCCAGTACTTC
TRBV12-3/TRBV12-4	.	.	TRBJ1-5	CASSPLINQPQHF	TGTGCCAGCAGTCCTCTGATCAATCAGCCCCAGCATTTT
TRBV29-1	many	.	TRBJ1-3	CSVVYSDHTIYF	TGCAGCGTTGTGTACAGTGACCACACCATATATTTT
TRBV6-1	.	.	TRBJ1-3	CASSGFQGGNTIYF	TGTGCCAGCAGTGGGTTCCAAGGAGGAAACACCATATATTTT
TRBV29-1	.	.	TRBJ2-7	CSVADFSAYEQYF	TGCAGCGTAGCGGACTTTTCCGCCTACGAGCAGTACTTC
TRBV24-1	.	.	TRBJ1-4	CATSALGQLNEELSF	TGTGCCACCAGTGCCCTCGGCCAGCTTAATGAAGAACTGTCTTTT
TRBV15	once	.	TRBJ1-2	CATSSSIPYGYTF	TGTGCCACCAGCAGCTCCATTCCCTATGGCTACACCTTC
TRBV5-1	.	TRBD1	TRBJ2-2	CASKTGQGELFF	TGCGCCAGCAAAACGGGACAGGGGGAGCTGTTTTTT
TRBV10-3	.	.	TRBJ2-7	CASRISGGYEQYF	TGTGCCAGCCGTATTTCTGGGGGCTACGAGCAGTACTTC
TRBV2	.	TRBD1	TRBJ1-2	CASSRTGKEIYGYTF	TGTGCCAGCAGTAGGACAGGGAAGGAGATTTATGGCTACACCTTC
TRBV29-1	few	TRBD1	TRBJ1-1	CSVVLRDRVAEAFF	TGCAGCGTTGTGTTGAGGGACAGGGTCGCTGAAGCTTTCTTT
TRBV5-4	.	TRBD1	TRBJ2-7	CARGQGEKSYEQYF	TGTGCTAGGGGACAGGGGGAGAAATCCTACGAGCAGTACTTC
TRBV7-9	.	.	TRBJ1-2	CASSLAPSPLHYGYTF	TGTGCCAGCAGCTTAGCGCCTAGCCCACTTCACTATGGCTACACCTTC
TRBV20-1	.	.	TRBJ1-5	CSARRGWALPNQPQHF	TGCAGTGCTAGACGGGGGTGGGCCCTACCTAATCAGCCCCAGCATTTT
TRBV29-1	.	.	TRBJ1-6	CSSLARSSYNSPLHF	TGCAGCAGCCTCGCCCGGAGCTCCTATAATTCACCCCTCCACTTT
TRBV9	few	TRBD1	TRBJ1-6	CASRVQGADNSPLHF	TGTGCCAGCAGGGTACAGGGGGCCGATAATTCACCCCTCCACTTT
TRBV7-8	many	TRBD1	TRBJ1-5	CASSQGTGTTVQPQHF	TGTGCCAGCAGCCAAGGGACAGGGACTACCGTACAGCCCCAGCATTTT
TRBV20-1	.	.	TRBJ2-7	CSAREDLARSYGQYF	TGCAGTGCTAGAGAAGACTTAGCGCGCTCCTACGGGCAGTACTTC
TRBV20-1	.	.	TRBJ1-6	CGARVRGDPNSPLHF	TGCGGTGCTAGAGTGCGGGGCGACCCCAATTCACCCCTCCACTTT
TRBV24-1	many	.	TRBJ1-1	CATSDAGNTEAFF	TGTGCCACCAGTGACGCCGGAAACACTGAAGCTTTCTTT